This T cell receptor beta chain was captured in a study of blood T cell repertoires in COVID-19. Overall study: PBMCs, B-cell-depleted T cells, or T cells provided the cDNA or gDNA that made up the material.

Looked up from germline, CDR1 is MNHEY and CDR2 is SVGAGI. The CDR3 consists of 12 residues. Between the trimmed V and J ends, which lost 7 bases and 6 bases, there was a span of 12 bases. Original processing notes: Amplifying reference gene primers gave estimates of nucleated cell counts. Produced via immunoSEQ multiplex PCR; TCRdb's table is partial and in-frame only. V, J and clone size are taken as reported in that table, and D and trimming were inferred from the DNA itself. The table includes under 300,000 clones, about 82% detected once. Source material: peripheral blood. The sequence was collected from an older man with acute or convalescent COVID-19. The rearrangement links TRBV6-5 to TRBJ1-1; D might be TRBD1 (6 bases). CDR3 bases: TGTGCCAGCACCTCGACAGGCGCTGAAGCTTTCTTT. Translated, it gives CASTSTGAEAFF.